The 32 T cell receptor beta chains reported below all come from one sample, sequenced in a study of cytomegalovirus exposure and HLA in healthy donors. Primers for the PCR totalled 60 Vbeta and 13 Jbeta. TCRdb keeps only in-frame clones here, not all; method: immunoSEQ multiplex PCR. This sample's table has some 55,000 clones. The sample consisted of PBMCs. All receptors derive from a man aged 18 to 29 in good health and CMV-seropositive.

By frequency, this clone registers medium-sized. V gene TRBV10-3 combines with J gene TRBJ1-2; D may be TRBD1 (5 bases). CDR1 is ENHRY and CDR2 is SYGVKD in the germline V gene. This CDR3 has 13 amino acids. V lost 3 bases to trimming and J lost 7 bases, with 12 bases between them. CDR3 sequence: CAISENGASGYTF. The CDR3 bases are TGTGCCATCAGTGAAAATGGGGCTAGTGGCTACACCTTC.

CDR3 nucleotides: TGTGCCAGCAGTGACTCGCGGAACACCGGGGAGCTGTTTTTT. Its translation: CASSDSRNTGELFF. The chain has TRBV6-4 and TRBJ2-2; D gene unclear. CDR3 length equals 14 residues. CDR1 is MRHNA, CDR2 SNTAGT, per germline. Trimming took 0 bases from V and 1 from J, leaving 3 bases between them.

The chain uses TRBV5-4 and TRBJ1-2; no clear D gene. Between the trimmed V and J ends, which lost 0 bases and 4 bases, there was a span of 13 bases. Germline V CDR1 and CDR2: SGHNT, YYREEE (reference sequence). The CDR3 totals 15 residues. In nucleotides, the CDR3 is TGTGCCAGCAGCTTGGCTGGAGCAGATACCTATGGCTACACCTTC. As protein: CASSLAGADTYGYTF.

The J gene is TRBJ1-3, the V gene TRBV19; 7 bases are shared with TRBD1. V gave up 5 bases and J gave up 5 bases; unmatched junction bases: 12. The CDR3 covers 16 residues. The germline V gene has CDR1 LNHDA and CDR2 SQIVND (reference sequence). CDR3 bases: TGTGCCAGTAGTGATTTGAGGGGGCGGTTGAGAAACACCATATATTTT. Translated: CASSDLRGRLRNTIYF.

The chain uses TRBV30 and TRBJ2-7; D is unclear. Germline V gene lookup returns CDR1 GTSNPN and CDR2 SVGIG (reference sequence). The CDR3 extends over 11 amino acids. V lost 0 bases, J lost 7 bases, and 7 bases lay in between. Written as DNA, the CDR3 is TGTGCCTGGAGTGTAACCAGGGAGCAGTACTTC. Protein product: CAWSVTREQYF.

The chain recombines TRBV6-1 with TRBJ1-1; maybe TRBD1 (6 bases). CDR3 length: 16 residues. Germline assignment: CDR1 MNHNS and CDR2 SASEGT. V was shortened by 3 bases and J by 0 bases, with 14 bases between the two germline ends. CDR3 DNA sequence: TGTGCCAGCAGTGAGAGGGACATGTTCATGAACACTGAAGCTTTCTTT. It codes for CASSERDMFMNTEAFF.

In regard to this clone: An end of the junction does not agree with germline; a read error may underlie this. The rearrangement uses TRBV7-3 and TRBJ1-4; D is unclear. The CDR3 loop spans 14 amino acids. CDR1 SGHTA and CDR2 FQGTGA come from the germline V gene. CDR3 DNA sequence: TGTGCCAGCAGGTCGCCTAACTATGGCGGAAAAACTGTTTTT. Its translation: CASRSPNYGGKTVF.

The J gene is TRBJ2-2, the V gene TRBV2; 9 bases fit TRBD1. V trimming: 6 bases; J trimming: 6 bases; junction bases outside the gene matches: 5. Germline values: CDR1 SNHLY, CDR2 FYNNEI. The CDR3 is 14 residues long. The CDR3 spells CASSTGTGPGELFF. The CDR3 bases are TGTGCCAGCAGCACCGGGACAGGGCCCGGGGAGCTGTTTTTT.

CDR3 residues: CASNLSPHLATSYEQYF. CDR3 bases: TGTGCCAGCAACCTATCCCCCCACCTAGCGACCTCCTACGAGCAGTACTTC. J is TRBJ2-7 and V is TRBV5-5, with a possible D match to TRBD2 (6 bases). This CDR3 comprises 17 residues. Trimming removed 6 bases at V and 0 bases at J, with 22 bases between. The germline V gene has CDR1 SGHKS and CDR2 YYEKEE (reference sequence). The full variable domain, its missing parts supplied by reference TRBV5-5 and TRBJ2-7, is DAGVTQSPTHLIKTRGQQVTLRCSPISGHKSVSWYQQVLGQGPQFIFQYYEKEERGRGNFPDRFSARQFPNYSSELNVNALLLGDSALYLCASNLSPHLATSYEQYFGPGTRLTVT.

The CDR3 DNA reads as TGCAGCGCCGTAGGGACAGCCTACGAGCAGTACTTC. Amino acid sequence: CSAVGTAYEQYF. The genes are TRBV29-1 and TRBJ2-7; TRBD1 aligns across 7 bases. The CDR3 extends over 12 amino acids. Trimming took 7 bases from V and 2 from J; bases not matched to a gene: 5. Germline CDR1 and CDR2: SQVTM and ANQGSEA.

The chain uses TRBV12-2 and TRBJ2-5; TRBD1 is taken as the D call from the table, unchecked against the DNA. TRBV12-2 is a recognized pseudogene. The CDR3 is made up of 15 amino acids. The CDR3 is CASRMNQGAEETQYF. CDR3 nucleotide sequence: TGTGCAAGTCGCATGAATCAGGGGGCTGAAGAGACCCAGTACTTC.

The chain joins TRBV27 to TRBJ2-1; 9 bases agree with TRBD1. Germline CDR1 is MNHEY and CDR2 is SMNVEV (reference sequence). The CDR3 length is 12 residues. Trimming cost V 6 bases and J 7 bases; bases outside gene matches: 1. As DNA, the CDR3 is TGTGCCAGCAGGGACAGGGGAAATGAGCAGTTCTTC. It is translated as CASRDRGNEQFF.

A word on this clone: The same CDR3 arises from other DNA sequences in this sample as well. The chain employs TRBV19 and TRBJ1-5, with D tentatively TRBD1 (5 bases). The CDR3 is made up of 14 amino acids. From germline, CDR1 is LNHDA and CDR2 SQIVND (reference sequence). V was shortened by 5 bases and J by 2 bases, with 10 bases between the two germline ends. CDR3 nucleotide sequence: TGTGCCAGTAGTGGGGGAGGAGGCAATCAGCCCCAGCATTTT. Translation: CASSGGGGNQPQHF. The full variable domain, its missing parts supplied by reference TRBV19 and TRBJ1-5, is DGGITQSPKYLFRKEGQNVTLSCEQNLNHDAMYWYRQDPGQGLRLIYYSQIVNDFQKGDIAEGYSVSREKKESFPLTVTSAQKNPTAFYLCASSGGGGNQPQHFGDGTRLSIL.

V usage is TRBV28 and J usage is TRBJ1-2; 7 positions agree with TRBD1. V shed 9 bases, J shed 5 bases, and the junction held 9 bases outside the gene matches. The V gene's germline CDR1 is MDHEN and CDR2 SYDVKM. The CDR3 extends over 13 amino acids. The CDR3 bases are TGTGCCAGTAAACCGGGACAGAGTTATGGCTACACCTTC. Protein: CASKPGQSYGYTF.

The chain links TRBV29-1 to TRBJ2-5; D not certain. The V gene's germline CDR1 is SQVTM and CDR2 ANQGSEA. Trimming pared 7 bases from V and 4 bases from J, leaving 13 bases between. This CDR3 comprises 12 residues. The CDR3 here is CSAKVPGETQYF. The CDR3 coding sequence is TGCAGCGCCAAGGTACCAGGAGAGACCCAGTACTTC.

V gene TRBV9 combines with J gene TRBJ2-3; D is undetermined. There are 15 residues in the CDR3. The V end lost 1 base, the J end lost 4 bases, and 13 bases lay between the germline ends. Germline V gene data show CDR1 as SGDLS and CDR2 as YYNGEE. The CDR3 here is CASSVSVASADTQYF. The DNA for the CDR3 is TGTGCCAGCAGCGTAAGTGTAGCTTCCGCAGATACGCAGTATTTT.

The chain couples TRBV19 to TRBJ2-3, with TRBD1 identical over 8 bases. The germline gives CDR1 LNHDA, CDR2 SQIVND (reference sequence). CDR3 length equals 15 residues. V was clipped by 1 base and J by 2 bases; unmatched bases: 2. CDR3 sequence: CASSIGTGLTDTQYF. The DNA of the CDR3 is TGTGCCAGTAGTATAGGGACAGGGCTCACAGATACGCAGTATTTT.

The V and J genes are TRBV28 and TRBJ2-5, with 8 bases fitting TRBD2. Germline V gene lookup returns CDR1 MDHEN and CDR2 SYDVKM. V was clipped by 3 bases and J by 4 bases; unmatched bases: 7. The CDR3 has 15 residues. The CDR3 loop is CASSFVRGGPETQYF. DNA of the CDR3: TGTGCCAGCAGTTTTGTTCGGGGGGGCCCAGAGACCCAGTACTTC.

The chain employs TRBV2 and TRBJ2-1; D gene ambiguous. This CDR3 contains 11 residues. The V gene's germline CDR1 is SNHLY and CDR2 FYNNEI. The V and J ends lost 6 bases and 10 bases respectively, with 10 bases between them. Here the CDR3 DNA reads TGTGCCAGCAGGGCAGAATGGGAGCAGTTCTTC. Translated, it gives CASRAEWEQFF.

This chain joins TRBV19 and TRBJ1-3; 7 nucleotides match TRBD1. Germline V gives CDR1 LNHDA, CDR2 SQIVND (reference sequence). This CDR3 has 16 residues. Germline trimming cut 6 bases from V and 2 bases from J; bases unmatched to any gene: 10. The chain's CDR3 is CASSTGTENAGNTIYF. CDR3 nucleotide sequence: TGTGCCAGTAGCACCGGGACAGAGAATGCTGGAAACACCATATATTTT.

The chain uses TRBV5-4 and TRBJ2-1; TRBD2 aligns across 9 bases. V lost 1 base and J lost 7; bases outside the gene matches: 6. This CDR3 region has 15 residues. Germline V lookup: CDR1 SGHNT, CDR2 YYREEE (reference sequence). CDR3 in amino acids: CASSLFLAGTNEQFF. The CDR3 DNA follows: TGTGCCAGCAGCTTGTTCCTAGCGGGAACAAATGAGCAGTTCTTC.

The V call is TRBV2, the J call TRBJ2-3; 8 bases map to TRBD2. The ends lost 5 bases at V and 6 bases at J; junction bases unmatched: 25. CDR1 is SNHLY, CDR2 FYNNEI, per germline. This CDR3 is 20 amino acids long. This CDR3 reads CASSPRTLVAREESLDTQYF. In DNA form, the CDR3 reads TGTGCCAGCAGTCCAAGGACACTGGTCGCGCGGGAGGAAAGTTTGGATACGCAGTATTTT.

J is TRBJ1-2 and V is TRBV6-1; TRBD1 agrees at 9 bases. The CDR3 covers 13 residues. Unmatched junction bases numbered 1, after V lost 4 bases and J lost 4 bases. Germline CDR1 and CDR2: MNHNS and SASEGT. The CDR3 nucleotides are TGTGCCAGCAGTGGGGGACAGGGCTATGGCTACACCTTC. Translation gives CASSGGQGYGYTF.

The chain links TRBV5-1 to TRBJ2-7; 9 bases agree with TRBD2. With 6 bases clipped from V and 3 bases from J, the junction kept 10 bases outside the gene matches. CDR1 is SGHRS, CDR2 YFSETQ, per germline. The CDR3 is 15 amino acids. The DNA for the CDR3 is TGCGCCAGCAAGGACGGGCTAGCGGGAATCTACGAGCAGTACTTC. Translating gives CASKDGLAGIYEQYF. Full variable domain (rest looked up from reference TRBV5-1 and TRBJ2-7): KAGVTQTPRYLIKTRGQQVTLSCSPISGHRSVSWYQQTPGQGLQFLFEYFSETQRNKGNFPGRFSGRQFSNSRSEMNVSTLELGDSALYLCASKDGLAGIYEQYFGPGTRLTVT.

V usage is TRBV27 and J usage is TRBJ1-4; 8 bases are shared with TRBD1. Trimming at V came to 4 bases and at J to 0 bases, leaving 10 bases not matched to a gene. Germline values: CDR1 MNHEY, CDR2 SMNVEV (reference sequence). CDR3 length: 18 amino acids. CDR3 in amino acids: CASSSGTGDGATNEKLFF. The CDR3 nucleotides read TGTGCCAGCAGTTCTGGGACAGGCGACGGAGCAACTAATGAAAAACTGTTTTTT.

The chain joins TRBV11-1 to TRBJ2-7; weak D call: TRBD1 (6 bases). The germline V gene has CDR1 SGHAT and CDR2 FQDESV (reference sequence). The CDR3 is made up of 14 amino acids. Trimming took off 9 bases at V and 1 base at J, with 16 bases between the two ends. The CDR3 region has the DNA TGTGCCAGTAACAGGGACACCGTTTCCTACGAGCAGTACTTC. This encodes CASNRDTVSYEQYF.

This chain connects TRBV6-5 to TRBJ2-7; D is uncertain. The CDR3 extends over 14 amino acids. Trimming left V 2 bases short and J 3 bases short, with 11 bases between. In germline, CDR1 is MNHEY, CDR2 SVGAGI. CDR3 protein: CASSYGQANYEQYF. The CDR3 DNA follows: TGTGCCAGCAGTTACGGGCAGGCTAACTACGAGCAGTACTTC.

The chain employs TRBV5-6 and TRBJ2-3, with 12 positions matching TRBD2. CDR1 is SGHDT and CDR2 is YYEEEE in the germline V gene. This CDR3 has 16 residues. J was trimmed by 5 bases and V by 3 bases; bases with no gene match: 7. DNA for the CDR3: TGTGCCAGCAGCTATGGACTAGCGGGGACCATAGATACGCAGTATTTT. This sequence encodes CASSYGLAGTIDTQYF.

V gene TRBV7-9 combines with J gene TRBJ1-5, with TRBD1 matching over 7 bases. Germline trimming cut 1 base from V and 2 bases from J; bases unmatched to any gene: 11. Germline V gene lookup returns CDR1 SEHNR and CDR2 FQNEAQ (reference sequence). The CDR3 covers 18 residues. CDR3 loop: CASSLEGAGRRGNQPQHF. The CDR3, as DNA: TGTGCCAGCAGCTTAGAGGGGGCAGGGCGAAGGGGCAATCAGCCCCAGCATTTT.

This chain connects TRBV19 to TRBJ2-7, with 7 bases that match TRBD1. This CDR3 is built from 16 residues. From germline, CDR1 is LNHDA and CDR2 SQIVND (reference sequence). V lost 0 bases and J lost 0; bases outside the gene matches: 5. The CDR3 here is CASSIDPNRGSYEQYF. The CDR3 nucleotides are TGTGCCAGTAGTATAGATCCTAACAGGGGCTCCTACGAGCAGTACTTC.

V and J are TRBV7-2 and TRBJ2-1; D gene uncertain. The CDR3 is 12 amino acids. Germline values: CDR1 SGHTA, CDR2 FQGNSA. V lost 3 bases to trimming and J lost 4 bases, with 4 bases between them. The CDR3 DNA reads as TGTGCCAGCAGCTTCCTATACAATGAGCAGTTCTTC. It specifies CASSFLYNEQFF.

This sequence joins TRBV6-4 and TRBJ2-1; 8 bases fit TRBD2. Germline V gene sequence: CDR1 MRHNA, CDR2 SNTAGT. With V trimmed by 2 bases and J by 3 bases, 3 bases remained unmatched. This CDR3 is 15 amino acids long. CDR3 coding DNA: TGTGCCAGCAGTGACAGGCTAGCGGGCTACAATGAGCAGTTCTTC. Its translation: CASSDRLAGYNEQFF.